This paragraph reports one T cell receptor beta chain. This clonotype was counted many times. Its specific antigen is unknown. Base qualities are not provided; no much larger clone lies one nucleotide away. This sample was included in a study of T-cell reconstitution after alpha-beta-depleted transplantation in children (dated by TCRdb to between 2015 and 2016). General notes on the study: The study quantitatively tracked T-cell immune reconstitution after TCRalphabeta/CD19-depleted allogeneic hematopoietic cell transplantation in children using TCR repertoire profiling.

The library was obtained by PCR. Sequencer: Illumina HiSeq 2500. Molecular barcoding was employed in the preparation of TCR libraries, with unique molecular identifiers being used to normalize TCRbeta repertoire quantification. The public reads were quality trimmed at Q25 with fastp and then assembled into clones with MiXCR by TCRdb, keeping productive beta chains. Rows with one shared CDR3 protein collapse into an entry with the most common genes and DNA. This sample has about 610,000 distinct CDR3 sequences in its table, and 8% to 11% of those were observed once. Jointly, the top ten make up roughly 4% of the sample. The germline V gene supplies CDR1 SQVTM and CDR2 ANQGSEA. The CDR3, cysteine through phenylalanine, is 14 amino acids long. Only the CDR3 region is kept as DNA, spanning 42 bases read in frame from base 1. V drops 6 bases and J drops 3 bases, leaving 18 bases in between.

The sequence came from a human donor who donated a stem cell graft to a child with acute myeloid leukemia. The chain couples TRBV29-1 to TRBJ2-7, and the D gene may be TRBD2, 6 bases matching. The starting material was PBMCs from the stem cell graft donor, obtained from the stem cell graft. The nucleotides read TGCAGCGTCGGAGGGGCAGGGACCAACTACGAGCAGTACTTC. Its protein reads: CSVGGAGTNYEQYF.